This T cell receptor (beta chain) was documented in a study of cytomegalovirus exposure and HLA in healthy donors. Study results and caveats: Rates of TCR association differed by HLA locus in a later analysis, with DRB1 highest and HLA-C lowest. A later analysis, which compared TCR beta chains of equal frequency, found the HLA-associated ones more clonally expanded.

On this clone: The antigen is not known.

The study ran its PCR with 60 Vbeta and 13 Jbeta primers. The repertoire was sequenced with immunoSEQ multiplex PCR; TCRdb's copy has only in-frame clones and lacks some. This sample carries approximately 280,000 clones, about 90% of them seen once, and the ten largest clones take about 2%. The CDR3 is 18 amino acids. Germline loops: CDR1 SGHAT, CDR2 FQNNGV. V dropped 5 bases and J dropped 6; count of bases not matched to a gene: 19. The sequence derives from a woman aged 18 to 35 in good health and CMV-seronegative. Sample: PBMCs. The chain has TRBV11-2 and TRBJ1-1; 9 positions match TRBD1. The CDR3 DNA is TGTGCCAGCAGCCGTCCCGGGTGGGGACAGGGTGGAAATCCTGAAGCTTTCTTT. Protein: CASSRPGWGQGGNPEAFF.